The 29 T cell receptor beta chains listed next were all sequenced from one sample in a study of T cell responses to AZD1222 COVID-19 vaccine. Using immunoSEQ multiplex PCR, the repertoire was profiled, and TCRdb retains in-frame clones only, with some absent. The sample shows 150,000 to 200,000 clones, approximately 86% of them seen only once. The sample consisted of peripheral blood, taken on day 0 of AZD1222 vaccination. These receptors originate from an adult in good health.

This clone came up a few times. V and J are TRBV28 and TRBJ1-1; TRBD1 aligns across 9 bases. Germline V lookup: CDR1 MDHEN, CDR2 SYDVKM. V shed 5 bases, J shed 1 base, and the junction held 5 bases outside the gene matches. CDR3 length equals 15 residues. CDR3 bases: TGTGCCAGCAGTCCCTGGGACAGGGAGAACACTGAAGCTTTCTTT. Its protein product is CASSPWDRENTEAFF. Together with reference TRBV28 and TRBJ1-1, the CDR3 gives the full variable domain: DVKVTQSSRYLVKRTGEKVFLECVQDMDHENMFWYRQDPGLGLRLIYFSYDVKMKEKGDIPEGYSVSREKKERFSLILESASTNQTSMYLCASSPWDRENTEAFFGQGTRLTVV.

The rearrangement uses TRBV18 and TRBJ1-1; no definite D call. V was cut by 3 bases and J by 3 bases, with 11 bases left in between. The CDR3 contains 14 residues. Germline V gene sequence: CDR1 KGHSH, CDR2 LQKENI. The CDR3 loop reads CASSPYGEDTEAFF. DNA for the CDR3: TGTGCCAGCTCACCTTACGGGGAGGACACTGAAGCTTTCTTT.

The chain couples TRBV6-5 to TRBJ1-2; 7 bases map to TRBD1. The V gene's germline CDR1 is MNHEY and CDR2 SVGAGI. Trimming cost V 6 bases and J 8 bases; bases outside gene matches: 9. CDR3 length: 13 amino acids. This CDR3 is CASRSTGEGGYTF. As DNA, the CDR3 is TGTGCCAGCAGAAGTACAGGGGAGGGAGGCTACACCTTC.

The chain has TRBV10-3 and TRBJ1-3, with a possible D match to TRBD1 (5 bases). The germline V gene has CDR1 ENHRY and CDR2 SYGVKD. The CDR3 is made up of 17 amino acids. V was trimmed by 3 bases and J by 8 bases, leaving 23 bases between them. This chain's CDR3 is CAISDPTPRASGDTIYF. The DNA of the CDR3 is TGTGCCATCAGTGACCCAACCCCCAGGGCAAGTGGGGACACCATATATTTT.

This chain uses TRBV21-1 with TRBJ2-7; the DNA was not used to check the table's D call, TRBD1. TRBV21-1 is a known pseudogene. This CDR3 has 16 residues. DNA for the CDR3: TGTGCCAGCAGCAAGACAGGCGACGAAGGGGACTACGAGCAGTACTTC. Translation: CASSKTGDEGDYEQYF.

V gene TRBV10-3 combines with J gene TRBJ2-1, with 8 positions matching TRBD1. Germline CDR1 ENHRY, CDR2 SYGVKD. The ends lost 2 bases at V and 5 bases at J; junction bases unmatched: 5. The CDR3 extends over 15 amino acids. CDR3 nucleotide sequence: TGTGCCATCAGTGAGGGACAGGGAGGTCACAATGAGCAGTTCTTC. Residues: CAISEGQGGHNEQFF.

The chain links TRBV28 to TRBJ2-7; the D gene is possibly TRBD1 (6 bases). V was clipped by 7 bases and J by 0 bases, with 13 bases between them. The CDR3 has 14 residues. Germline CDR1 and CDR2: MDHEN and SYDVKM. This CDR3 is CASNTGSSSYEQYF. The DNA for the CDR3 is TGTGCCAGCAACACAGGGTCCAGCTCCTACGAGCAGTACTTC. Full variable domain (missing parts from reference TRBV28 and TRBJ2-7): DVKVTQSSRYLVKRTGEKVFLECVQDMDHENMFWYRQDPGLGLRLIYFSYDVKMKEKGDIPEGYSVSREKKERFSLILESASTNQTSMYLCASNTGSSSYEQYFGPGTRLTVT.

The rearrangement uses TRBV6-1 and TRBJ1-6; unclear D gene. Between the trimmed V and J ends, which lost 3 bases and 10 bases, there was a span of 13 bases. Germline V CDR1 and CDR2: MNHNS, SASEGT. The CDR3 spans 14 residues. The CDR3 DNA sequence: TGTGCCAGCAGTGATCCCTGGGGTGGGTCACCCCTCCACTTT. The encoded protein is CASSDPWGGSPLHF.

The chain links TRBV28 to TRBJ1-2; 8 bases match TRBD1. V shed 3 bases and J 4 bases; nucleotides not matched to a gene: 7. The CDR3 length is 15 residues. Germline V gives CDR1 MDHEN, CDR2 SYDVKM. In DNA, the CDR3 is TGTGCCAGCAGTTTCCCCCAGGGGGCGAGCTATGGCTACACCTTC. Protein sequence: CASSFPQGASYGYTF.

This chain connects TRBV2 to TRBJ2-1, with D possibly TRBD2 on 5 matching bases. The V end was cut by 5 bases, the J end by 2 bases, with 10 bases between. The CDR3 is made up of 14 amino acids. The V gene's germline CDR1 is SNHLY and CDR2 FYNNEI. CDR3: CASSLLATYNEQFF. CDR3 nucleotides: TGTGCCAGCAGTTTGCTAGCTACCTACAATGAGCAGTTCTTC.

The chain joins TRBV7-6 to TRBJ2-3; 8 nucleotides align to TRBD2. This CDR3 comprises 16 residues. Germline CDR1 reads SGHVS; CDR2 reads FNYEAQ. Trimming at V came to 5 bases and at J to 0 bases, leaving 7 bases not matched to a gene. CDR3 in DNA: TGTGCCAGCAGCCTAAGCGGGGGTCCTAGCACAGATACGCAGTATTTT. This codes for CASSLSGGPSTDTQYF.

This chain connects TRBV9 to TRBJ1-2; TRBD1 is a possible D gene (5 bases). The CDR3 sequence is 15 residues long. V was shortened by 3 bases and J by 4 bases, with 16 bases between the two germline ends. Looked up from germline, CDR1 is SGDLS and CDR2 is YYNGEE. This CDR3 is CASSARLRAVYGYTF. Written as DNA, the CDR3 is TGTGCCAGCAGCGCCAGGCTCAGGGCCGTCTATGGCTACACCTTC.

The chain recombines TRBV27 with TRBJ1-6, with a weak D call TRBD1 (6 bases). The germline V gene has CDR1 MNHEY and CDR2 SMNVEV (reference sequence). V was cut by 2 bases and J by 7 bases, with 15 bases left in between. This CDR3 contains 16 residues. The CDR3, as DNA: TGTGCCAGCAGTTTAAGCGACAGGTTCGCCAATTCACCCCTCCACTTT. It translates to CASSLSDRFANSPLHF.

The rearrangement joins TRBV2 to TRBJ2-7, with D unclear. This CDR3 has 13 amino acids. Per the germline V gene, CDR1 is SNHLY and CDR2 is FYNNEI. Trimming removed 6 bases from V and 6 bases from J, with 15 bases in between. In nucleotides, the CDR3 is TGTGCCAGCAGCCTCGGGTCTCCTCCCGAGCAGTACTTC. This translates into CASSLGSPPEQYF.

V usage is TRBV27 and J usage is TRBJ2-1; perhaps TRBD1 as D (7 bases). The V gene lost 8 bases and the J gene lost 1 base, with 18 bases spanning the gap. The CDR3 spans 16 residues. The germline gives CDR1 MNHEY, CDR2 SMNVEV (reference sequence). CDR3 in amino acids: CASGRLTGSSYNEQFF. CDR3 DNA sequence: TGTGCCAGCGGGAGGCTGACAGGGTCGTCCTACAATGAGCAGTTCTTC.

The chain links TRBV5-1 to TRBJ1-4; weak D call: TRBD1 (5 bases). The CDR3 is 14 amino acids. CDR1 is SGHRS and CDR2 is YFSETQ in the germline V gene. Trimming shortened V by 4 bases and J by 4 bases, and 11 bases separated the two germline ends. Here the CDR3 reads CASSPTANNEKLFF. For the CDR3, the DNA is TGCGCCAGCAGCCCGACAGCGAATAATGAAAAACTGTTTTTT.

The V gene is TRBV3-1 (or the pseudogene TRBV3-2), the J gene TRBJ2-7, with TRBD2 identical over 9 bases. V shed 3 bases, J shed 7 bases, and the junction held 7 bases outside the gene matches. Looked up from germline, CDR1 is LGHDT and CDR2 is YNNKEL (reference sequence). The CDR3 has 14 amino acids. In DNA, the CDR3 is TGTGCCAGCAGCCATGGGCTAGCGGGGTCGGAGCAGTACTTC. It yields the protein CASSHGLAGSEQYF.

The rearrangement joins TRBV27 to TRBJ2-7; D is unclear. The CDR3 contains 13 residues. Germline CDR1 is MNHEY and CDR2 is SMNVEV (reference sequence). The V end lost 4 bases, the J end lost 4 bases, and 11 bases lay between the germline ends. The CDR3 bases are TGTGCCAGCAGTTACCACCTATCGTACGAGCAGTACTTC. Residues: CASSYHLSYEQYF.

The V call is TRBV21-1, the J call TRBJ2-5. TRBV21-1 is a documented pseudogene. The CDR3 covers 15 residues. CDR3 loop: CASSNGLFIQETQYF. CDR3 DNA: TGTGCCAGCAGCAACGGGCTATTCATCCAAGAGACCCAGTACTTC.

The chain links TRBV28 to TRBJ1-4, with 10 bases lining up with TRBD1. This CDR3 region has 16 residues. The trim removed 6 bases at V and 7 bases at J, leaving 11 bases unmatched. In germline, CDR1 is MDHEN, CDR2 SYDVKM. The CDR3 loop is CASSTSTTGGFEKLFF. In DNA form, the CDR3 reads TGTGCCAGCAGCACATCCACGACAGGGGGCTTTGAAAAACTGTTTTTT.

The CDR3 reads CASSQDLASGALVSYNEQFF. CDR3 sequence (DNA): TGTGCCAGCAGCCAAGATCTGGCTAGCGGGGCCCTCGTCTCCTACAATGAGCAGTTCTTC. The genes are TRBV4-2 and TRBJ2-1; 9 bases match TRBD2. The trim removed 0 bases at V and 0 bases at J, leaving 12 bases unmatched. From germline, CDR1 is LGHNA and CDR2 YNFKEQ. The CDR3 runs to 20 residues.

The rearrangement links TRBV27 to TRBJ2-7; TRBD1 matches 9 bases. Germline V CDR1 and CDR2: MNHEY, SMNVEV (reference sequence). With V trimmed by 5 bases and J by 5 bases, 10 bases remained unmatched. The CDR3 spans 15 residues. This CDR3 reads CASSPGTGISDEQYF. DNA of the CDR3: TGTGCCAGCAGTCCCGGGACAGGGATCAGCGACGAGCAGTACTTC.

The CDR3, as DNA: TGTGCCAGCAGCCCCAAAGTAGGGGGGAACACTGAAGCTTTCTTT. Translation: CASSPKVGGNTEAFF. The chain has TRBV3-1 (or the pseudogene TRBV3-2) and TRBJ1-1; a weak D match, TRBD1 (6 bases). Germline CDR1 LGHDT, CDR2 YNNKEL (reference sequence). CDR3 length: 15 amino acids. V lost 4 bases, J lost 1 base, and 13 bases lay in between.

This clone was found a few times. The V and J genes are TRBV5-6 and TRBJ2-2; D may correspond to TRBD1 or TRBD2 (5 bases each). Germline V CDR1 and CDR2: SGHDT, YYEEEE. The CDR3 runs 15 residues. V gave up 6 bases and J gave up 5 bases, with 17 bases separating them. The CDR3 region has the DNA TGTGCCAGCACCCTTCAGGGAGTGCTGACCGGGGAGCTGTTTTTT. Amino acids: CASTLQGVLTGELFF.

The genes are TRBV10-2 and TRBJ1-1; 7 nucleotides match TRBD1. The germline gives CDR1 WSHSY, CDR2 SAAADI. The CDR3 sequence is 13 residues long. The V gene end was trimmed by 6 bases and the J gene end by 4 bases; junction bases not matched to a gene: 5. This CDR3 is CASRYRGGTEAFF. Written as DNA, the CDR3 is TGCGCCAGCAGATACAGGGGAGGCACTGAAGCTTTCTTT.

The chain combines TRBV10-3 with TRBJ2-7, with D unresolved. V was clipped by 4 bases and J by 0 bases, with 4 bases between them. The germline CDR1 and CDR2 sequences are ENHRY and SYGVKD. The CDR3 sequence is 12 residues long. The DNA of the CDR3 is TGTGCCATCAGTGCTAGCTCCTACGAGCAGTACTTC. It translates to CAISASSYEQYF.

CDR3 region: CASSRLTGGYGYTF. CDR3 DNA sequence: TGTGCCAGCAGCCGTTTGACAGGGGGTTATGGCTACACCTTC. The rearrangement uses TRBV4-2 and TRBJ1-2, with 9 bases fitting TRBD1. Germline V CDR1 and CDR2: LGHNA, YNFKEQ. Trimming removed 4 bases from V and 5 bases from J; junction bases left unmatched: 5. The CDR3 covers 14 residues.

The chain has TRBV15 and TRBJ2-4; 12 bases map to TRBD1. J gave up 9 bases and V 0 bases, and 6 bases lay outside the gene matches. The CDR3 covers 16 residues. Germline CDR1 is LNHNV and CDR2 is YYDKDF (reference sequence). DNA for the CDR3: TGTGCCACCAGCAGAGATTCGGGACAGGGGGCATCCATTCAGTACTTC. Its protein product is CATSRDSGQGASIQYF.

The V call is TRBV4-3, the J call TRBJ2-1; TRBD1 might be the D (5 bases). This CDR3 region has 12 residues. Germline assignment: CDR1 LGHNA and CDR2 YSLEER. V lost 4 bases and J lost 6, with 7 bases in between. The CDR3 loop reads CASSLQGNEQFF. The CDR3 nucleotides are TGCGCCAGCAGCCTTCAGGGCAATGAGCAGTTCTTC.